The entry that follows covers one T cell receptor (beta chain) sequence. Its target is unknown. Produced via immunoSEQ multiplex PCR; TCRdb's table is partial and in-frame only. The sample holds around 60,000 clones, about 74% seen once. These data are taken from a study of vaccination effects on CD4 cells after COVID-19. Background on the study: In the ViraFEST assay, antigen-specific CD4+ clonotypes were identified by expansion after peptide-pool stimulation. Study findings and constraints: The study found marked clonal contraction of infection- and vaccine-induced clones late after vaccination.

Cells that had been cultured for about 10 days were the source of isolated CD4+ T cells. IL-2 medium took the place of half the medium on both days 3 and 7. From germline, CDR1 is KGHSH and CDR2 LQKENI. The CDR3 covers 16 residues. Germline trimming cut 3 bases from V and 4 bases from J; bases unmatched to any gene: 11. The source is a human donor who received a COVID-19 vaccine. The sequencing used CD4+ T cells from PBMCs cultured without peptide, collected before COVID-19 vaccination. This chain joins TRBV18 and TRBJ2-5; the match to TRBD1 covers 7 bases. CDR3 sequence (DNA): TGTGCCAGCTCACCTCGAAGACAGGGCGCAGGAGAGACCCAGTACTTC. It is translated as CASSPRRQGAGETQYF.